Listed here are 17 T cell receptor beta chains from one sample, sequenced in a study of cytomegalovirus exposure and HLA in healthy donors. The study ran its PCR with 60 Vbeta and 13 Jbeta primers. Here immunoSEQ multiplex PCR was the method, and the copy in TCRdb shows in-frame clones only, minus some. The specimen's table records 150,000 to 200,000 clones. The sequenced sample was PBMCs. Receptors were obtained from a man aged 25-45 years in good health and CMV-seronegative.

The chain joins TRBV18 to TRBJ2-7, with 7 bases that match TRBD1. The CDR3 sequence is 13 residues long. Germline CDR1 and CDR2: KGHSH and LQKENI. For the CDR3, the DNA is TGTGCGGGAGCGACAGGGAACCCCTACGAGCAGTACTTC. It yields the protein CAGATGNPYEQYF. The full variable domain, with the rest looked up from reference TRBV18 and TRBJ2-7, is NAGVMQNPRHLVRRRGQEARLRCSPMKGHSHVYWYRQLPEEGLKFMVYLQKENIIDESGMPKERFSAEFPKEGPSILRIQQVVRGDSAAYFCAGATGNPYEQYFGPGTRLTVT.

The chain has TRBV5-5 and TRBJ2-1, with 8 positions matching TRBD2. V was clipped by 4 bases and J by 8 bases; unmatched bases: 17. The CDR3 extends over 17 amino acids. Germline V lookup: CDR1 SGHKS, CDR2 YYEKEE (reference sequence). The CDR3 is CASSLAAGGGTRDEQFF. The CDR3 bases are TGTGCCAGCAGCCTAGCTGCGGGCGGGGGGACTCGCGATGAGCAGTTCTTC.

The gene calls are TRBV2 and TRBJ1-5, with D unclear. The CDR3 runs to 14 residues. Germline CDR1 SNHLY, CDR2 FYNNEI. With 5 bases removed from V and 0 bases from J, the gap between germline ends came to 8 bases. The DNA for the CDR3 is TGTGCCAGCAGTCTTTCGTATAGCAATCAGCCCCAGCATTTT. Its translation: CASSLSYSNQPQHF.

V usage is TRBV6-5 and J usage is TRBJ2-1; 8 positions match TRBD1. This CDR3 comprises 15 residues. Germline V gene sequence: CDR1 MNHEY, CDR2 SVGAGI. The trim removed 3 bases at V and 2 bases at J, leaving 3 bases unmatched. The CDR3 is CASSYLQGAYNEQFF. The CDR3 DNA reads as TGTGCCAGCAGTTATCTACAGGGGGCCTACAATGAGCAGTTCTTC.

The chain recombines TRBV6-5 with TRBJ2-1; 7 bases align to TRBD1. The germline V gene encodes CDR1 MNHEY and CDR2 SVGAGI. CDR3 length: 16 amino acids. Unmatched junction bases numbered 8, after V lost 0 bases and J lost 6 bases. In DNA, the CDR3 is TGTGCCAGCAGTTACTCGACTCCGGGACAGATCAATGAGCAGTTCTTC. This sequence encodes CASSYSTPGQINEQFF.

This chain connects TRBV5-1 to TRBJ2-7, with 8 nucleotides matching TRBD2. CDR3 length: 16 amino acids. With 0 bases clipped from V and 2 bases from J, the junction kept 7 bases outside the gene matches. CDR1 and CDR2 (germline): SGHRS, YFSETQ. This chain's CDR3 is CASSLGPASGPYEQYF. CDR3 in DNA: TGCGCCAGCAGCTTGGGCCCGGCTAGCGGGCCCTACGAGCAGTACTTC. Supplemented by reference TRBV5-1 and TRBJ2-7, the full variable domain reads KAGVTQTPRYLIKTRGQQVTLSCSPISGHRSVSWYQQTPGQGLQFLFEYFSETQRNKGNFPGRFSGRQFSNSRSEMNVSTLELGDSALYLCASSLGPASGPYEQYFGPGTRLTVT.

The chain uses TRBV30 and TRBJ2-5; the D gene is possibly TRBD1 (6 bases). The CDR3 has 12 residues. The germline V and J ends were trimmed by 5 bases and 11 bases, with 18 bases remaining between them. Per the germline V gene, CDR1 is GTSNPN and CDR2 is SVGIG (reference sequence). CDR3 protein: CAWDKNKGEQYF. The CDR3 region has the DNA TGTGCCTGGGACAAGAACAAGGGGGAGCAGTACTTC.

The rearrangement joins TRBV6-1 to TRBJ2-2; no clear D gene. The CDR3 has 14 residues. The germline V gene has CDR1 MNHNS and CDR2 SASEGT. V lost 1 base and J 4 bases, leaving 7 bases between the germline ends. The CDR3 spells CASSEGVFTGELFF. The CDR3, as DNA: TGTGCCAGCAGTGAAGGAGTCTTCACCGGGGAGCTGTTTTTT.

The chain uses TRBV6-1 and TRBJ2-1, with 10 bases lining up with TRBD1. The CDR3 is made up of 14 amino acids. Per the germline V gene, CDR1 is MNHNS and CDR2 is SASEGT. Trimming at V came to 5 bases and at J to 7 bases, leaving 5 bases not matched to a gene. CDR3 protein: CASSPGQGTNEQFF. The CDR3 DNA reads TGTGCCAGCAGTCCGGGACAGGGGACGAATGAGCAGTTCTTC.

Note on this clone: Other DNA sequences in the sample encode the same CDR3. CDR3 nucleotide sequence: TGTGCCAGCAGTTACCGGGACAGGGCCACAGATACGCAGTATTTT. It is translated as CASSYRDRATDTQYF. The genes are TRBV6-5 and TRBJ2-3; 9 positions match TRBD1. The V gene end was trimmed by 2 bases and the J gene end by 2 bases; junction bases not matched to a gene: 2. Germline V lookup: CDR1 MNHEY, CDR2 SVGAGI. The CDR3 contains 15 residues.

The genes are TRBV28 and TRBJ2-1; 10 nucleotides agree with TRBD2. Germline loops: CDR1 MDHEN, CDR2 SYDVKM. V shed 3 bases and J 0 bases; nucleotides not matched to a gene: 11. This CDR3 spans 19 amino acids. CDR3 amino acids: CASSFGTSALTRSYNEQFF. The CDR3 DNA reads TGTGCCAGCAGTTTTGGGACTAGCGCCTTAACCCGCTCCTACAATGAGCAGTTCTTC.

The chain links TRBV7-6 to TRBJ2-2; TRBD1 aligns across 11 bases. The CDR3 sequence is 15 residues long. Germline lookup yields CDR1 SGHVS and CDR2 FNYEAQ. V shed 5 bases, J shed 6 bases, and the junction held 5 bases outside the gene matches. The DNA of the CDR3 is TGTGCCAGCAGCCTCGGACAGGGGGCTGCCGGGGAGCTGTTTTTT. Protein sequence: CASSLGQGAAGELFF.

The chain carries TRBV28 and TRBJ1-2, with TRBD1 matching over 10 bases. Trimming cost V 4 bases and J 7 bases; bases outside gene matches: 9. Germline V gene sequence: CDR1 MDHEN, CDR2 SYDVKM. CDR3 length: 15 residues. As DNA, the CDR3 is TGTGCCAGCAGTTCCTCTGGGACAGGGGACGGTGGCTACACCTTC. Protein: CASSSSGTGDGGYTF.

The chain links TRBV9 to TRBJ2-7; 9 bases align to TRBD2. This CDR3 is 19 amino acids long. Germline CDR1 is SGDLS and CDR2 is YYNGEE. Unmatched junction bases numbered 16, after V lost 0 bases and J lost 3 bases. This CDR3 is CASSVGASGTYSPSYEQYF. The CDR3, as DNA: TGTGCCAGCAGCGTAGGGGCTAGCGGGACGTACTCGCCGAGCTACGAGCAGTACTTC.

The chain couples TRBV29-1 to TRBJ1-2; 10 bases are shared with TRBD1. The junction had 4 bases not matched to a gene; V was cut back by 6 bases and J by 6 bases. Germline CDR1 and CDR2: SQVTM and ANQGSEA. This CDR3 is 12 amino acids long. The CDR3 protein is CSVVTGGHGYTF. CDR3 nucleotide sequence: TGCAGCGTCGTGACAGGGGGCCATGGCTACACCTTC.

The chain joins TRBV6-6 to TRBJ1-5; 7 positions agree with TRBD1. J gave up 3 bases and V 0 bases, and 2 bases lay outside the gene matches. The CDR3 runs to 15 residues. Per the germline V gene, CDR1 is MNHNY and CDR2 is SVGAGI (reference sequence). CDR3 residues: CASSYSGGDNQPQHF. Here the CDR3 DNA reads TGTGCCAGCAGTTACTCAGGGGGCGACAATCAGCCCCAGCATTTT.

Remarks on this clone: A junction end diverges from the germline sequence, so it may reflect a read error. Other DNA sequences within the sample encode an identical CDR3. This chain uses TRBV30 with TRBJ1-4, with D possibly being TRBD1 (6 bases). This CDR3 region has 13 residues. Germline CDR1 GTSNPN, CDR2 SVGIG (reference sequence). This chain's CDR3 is CAWSVREGEKLFF. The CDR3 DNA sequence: TGTGCCTGGAGTGTACGGGAGGGGGAAAAGCTGTTTTTT.